This T cell receptor beta chain was retrieved from a study of T-cell memory formation after mild COVID-19. This clonotype was detected many times. The CDR3 has 14 amino acids. Per germline, CDR1 LGHDT and CDR2 YNNKEL (reference sequence). With 0 bases removed from V and 5 bases from J, the gap between germline ends came to 10 bases. TCRdb re-analysed the 5' RACE reads in MiXCR, keeping a single row per CDR3 protein. The sample contains about 290,000 distinct CDR3 sequences, roughly 15% of which appear only once. This receptor was taken from a man aged 18 to 30 who had mild COVID-19 (a few samples of this study predate the infection). Cell type and time point are not known. The chain employs TRBV3-1 and TRBJ2-5; D gene unclear. The material sequenced was PBMCs or a T cell subset sorted from them (not recorded which). In DNA, the CDR3 is TGTGCCAGCAGCCAAGATATCATGATCGAGACCCAGTACTTC. Its translation: CASSQDIMIETQYF.